One sample yielded the 20 T cell receptor beta chains listed below, sequenced in a study of technical replicates of blood from a handful of donors. Data came from immunoSEQ multiplex PCR; TCRdb stores just in-frame clones and leaves some out. The sample holds tens of thousands of clones, just under 95% seen once. The sequenced sample was T cells isolated from PBMCs. All receptors derive from a human donor in good health.

The chain recombines TRBV7-8 with TRBJ2-2, with 8 bases lining up with TRBD2. CDR1 is SGHVS, CDR2 FQNEAQ, per germline. This CDR3 has 18 amino acids. Germline trimming cut 5 bases from V and 0 bases from J; bases unmatched to any gene: 11. The CDR3 loop reads CASSQRLAGLANTGELFF. The CDR3 DNA is TGTGCCAGCAGCCAAAGGCTAGCGGGCCTCGCGAACACCGGGGAGCTGTTTTTT.

The V and J genes are TRBV7-6 and TRBJ2-3, with 9 bases fitting TRBD2. CDR1 SGHVS and CDR2 FNYEAQ come from the germline V gene. There are 15 residues in the CDR3. Germline trimming cut 3 bases from V and 6 bases from J; bases unmatched to any gene: 7. The CDR3 region is CASSFGGRAMDTQYF. The DNA of the CDR3 is TGTGCCAGCAGCTTCGGCGGGAGGGCCATGGATACGCAGTATTTT.

The chain recombines TRBV10-3 with TRBJ2-5, with 9 bases lining up with TRBD1. Looked up from germline, CDR1 is ENHRY and CDR2 is SYGVKD. The CDR3 contains 15 residues. The V and J ends lost 4 bases and 4 bases, in that order; junction bases with no gene match: 7. The CDR3 DNA follows: TGTGCCATCAGTGCCGGACAGGGGAATAGAGAGACCCAGTACTTC. Protein sequence: CAISAGQGNRETQYF.

This chain links TRBV5-5 with TRBJ1-2; D is unresolved. The CDR3 totals 16 residues. Looked up from germline, CDR1 is SGHKS and CDR2 is YYEKEE (reference sequence). Trimming left V 0 bases short and J 0 bases short, with 12 bases between. As DNA, the CDR3 is TGTGCCAGCAGCTTGGACTTCCCAGGTGCTAACTATGGCTACACCTTC. The encoded protein is CASSLDFPGANYGYTF.

The chain has TRBV10-3 and TRBJ1-5; 10 nucleotides line up with TRBD1. V was pared by 1 base and J by 6 bases, with 3 bases of the junction left unmatched. This CDR3 has 15 amino acids. Germline V gives CDR1 ENHRY, CDR2 SYGVKD. The CDR3 bases are TGTGCCATCAGTGAGTGGGACAGGGGAAGTCAGCCCCAGCATTTT. Protein: CAISEWDRGSQPQHF.

The gene calls are TRBV27 and TRBJ2-2; D is undetermined. The CDR3 contains 15 residues. The germline V gene has CDR1 MNHEY and CDR2 SMNVEV (reference sequence). Trimming removed 7 bases at V and 4 bases at J, with 16 bases between. The CDR3 nucleotides are TGTGCCAGCACTAAGTACGGAGTAGCCACCGGGGAGCTGTTTTTT. Translated: CASTKYGVATGELFF.

The V call is TRBV29-1, the J call TRBJ2-5, with D possibly TRBD1 on 5 matching bases. Trimming took 2 bases from V and 6 from J, leaving 10 bases between them. The CDR3 is 12 amino acids. Germline assignment: CDR1 SQVTM and CDR2 ANQGSEA. CDR3 region: CSVERGLQTQYF. The CDR3 nucleotides read TGCAGCGTTGAAAGGGGTTTACAGACCCAGTACTTC.

The CDR3 DNA is TGTGCCAGCAGCTTAGGTTTTGGACTAGTCGACGAGCAGTACTTC. Its protein product is CASSLGFGLVDEQYF. The chain uses TRBV7-2 and TRBJ2-7; 7 bases match TRBD2. Germline V gene data show CDR1 as SGHTA and CDR2 as FQGNSA. The CDR3 has 15 amino acids. V lost 1 base to trimming and J lost 5 bases; unmatched junction nucleotides: 8.

The chain joins TRBV4-1 to TRBJ2-6; D is undetermined. The CDR3 consists of 14 residues. V was trimmed by 4 bases and J by 3 bases, leaving 7 bases between them. Germline assignment: CDR1 MGHRA and CDR2 YSYEKL. Here the CDR3 reads CASSLSVGANVLTF. The CDR3 DNA reads TGCGCCAGCAGCCTTTCAGTTGGGGCCAACGTCCTGACTTTC.

This rearrangement joins TRBV4-1 to TRBJ1-5, with D perhaps TRBD1 (5 bases). V lost 3 bases to trimming and J lost 6 bases, with 6 bases between them. This CDR3 is built from 12 residues. Germline values: CDR1 MGHRA, CDR2 YSYEKL. This chain's CDR3 is CASSQGLQPQHF. DNA for the CDR3: TGCGCCAGCAGCCAGGGACTTCAGCCCCAGCATTTT.

CDR3 sequence: CAWTGVSGNTIYF. The CDR3 DNA reads as TGTGCCTGGACCGGTGTCTCTGGAAACACCATATATTTT. V usage is TRBV30 and J usage is TRBJ1-3, with unresolved D. Trimming took 4 bases from V and 0 from J, leaving 7 bases between them. Germline V gives CDR1 GTSNPN, CDR2 SVGIG (reference sequence). The CDR3 covers 13 residues. Filled out from reference TRBV30 and TRBJ1-3, the complete variable domain reads SQTIHQWPATLVQPVGSPLSLECTVEGTSNPNLYWYRQAAGRGLQLLFYSVGIGQISSEVPQNLSASRPQDRQFILSSKKLLLSDSGFYLCAWTGVSGNTIYFGEGSWLTVV.

The chain combines TRBV7-9 with TRBJ2-7; the match to TRBD1 covers 7 bases. The germline V gene encodes CDR1 SEHNR and CDR2 FQNEAQ (reference sequence). The CDR3 spans 14 residues. V shed 1 base, J shed 3 bases, and the junction held 3 bases outside the gene matches. CDR3 region: CASSLGQGYYEQYF. The CDR3 DNA is TGTGCCAGCAGCTTAGGACAGGGCTACTACGAGCAGTACTTC.

The gene calls are TRBV5-1 and TRBJ2-5, with a weak D call TRBD1 (6 bases). Germline values: CDR1 SGHRS, CDR2 YFSETQ. This CDR3 has 18 amino acids. With 2 bases removed from V and 0 bases from J, the gap between germline ends came to 20 bases. CDR3 protein: CASSFAPKDSWYQETQYF. DNA of the CDR3: TGCGCCAGCAGCTTTGCTCCGAAGGACAGCTGGTACCAAGAGACCCAGTACTTC. Full variable domain (rest looked up from reference TRBV5-1 and TRBJ2-5): KAGVTQTPRYLIKTRGQQVTLSCSPISGHRSVSWYQQTPGQGLQFLFEYFSETQRNKGNFPGRFSGRQFSNSRSEMNVSTLELGDSALYLCASSFAPKDSWYQETQYFGPGTRLLVL.

The chain employs TRBV5-6 and TRBJ1-1; D gene ambiguous. CDR1 and CDR2 from the germline V gene are SGHDT and YYEEEE. V lost 0 bases and J 2 bases, leaving 8 bases between the germline ends. This CDR3 contains 14 residues. The DNA of the CDR3 is TGTGCCAGCAGCTTGGGCTATGATAACACTGAAGCTTTCTTT. As protein: CASSLGYDNTEAFF.

The genes are TRBV5-1 and TRBJ1-5; D remains ambiguous. This CDR3 spans 14 amino acids. V lost 1 base, J lost 0 bases, and 5 bases lay in between. CDR1 SGHRS and CDR2 YFSETQ come from the germline V gene. CDR3 in amino acids: CASSLSGSNQPQHF. As DNA, the CDR3 is TGCGCCAGCAGCTTGTCCGGTAGCAATCAGCCCCAGCATTTT.

This chain joins TRBV10-3 and TRBJ1-4, with 7 nucleotides matching TRBD1. Germline V gene sequence: CDR1 ENHRY, CDR2 SYGVKD. There are 13 residues in the CDR3. J was trimmed by 4 bases and V by 4 bases; bases with no gene match: 0. Written as DNA, the CDR3 is TGTGCCATCAGTGGGGACAGTAATGAAAAACTGTTTTTT. This sequence encodes CAISGDSNEKLFF.

The rearrangement joins TRBV30 to TRBJ2-7; D is possibly TRBD2 (6 bases). The CDR3 length is 13 residues. Trimming stripped 3 bases from V and 3 bases from J, with 12 bases between. The germline CDR1 and CDR2 sequences are GTSNPN and SVGIG (reference sequence). CDR3 sequence (DNA): TGTGCCTGGAGACTAGCCGGAAACTACGAGCAGTACTTC. It encodes CAWRLAGNYEQYF.

The J gene is TRBJ1-2, the V gene TRBV11-2; TRBD1 is a possible D gene (6 bases). This CDR3 region has 14 residues. The germline V gene encodes CDR1 SGHAT and CDR2 FQNNGV. The V end lost 6 bases, the J end lost 2 bases, and 13 bases lay between the germline ends. CDR3 DNA: TGTGCCAGCAGTCAAAGACAGGCCAACTATGGCTACACCTTC. Residues: CASSQRQANYGYTF.

This rearrangement joins TRBV30 to TRBJ2-1; 10 bases match TRBD2. J was trimmed by 10 bases and V by 7 bases; bases with no gene match: 10. Per the germline V gene, CDR1 is GTSNPN and CDR2 is SVGIG (reference sequence). The CDR3 is 13 amino acids. DNA of the CDR3: TGTGCCTCGGGACTAGCGTCCTCCTGGGAGCAGTTCTTC. Translated, it gives CASGLASSWEQFF.

DNA for the CDR3: TGTGCCAGTAGTATAGATGTGGGGCCCACTGAAGCTTTCTTT. Its translation: CASSIDVGPTEAFF. The gene calls are TRBV19 and TRBJ1-1; perhaps TRBD1 as D (5 bases). The CDR3 sequence is 14 residues long. The germline V gene has CDR1 LNHDA and CDR2 SQIVND (reference sequence). Trimming took off 0 bases at V and 4 bases at J, with 9 bases between the two ends.